This TCR beta chain appears in the sequencing data of a study of blood T cell repertoires in COVID-19. Across the whole study: Spain, Italy and the United States supplied samples that represented acute and convalescent COVID-19. Nucleic acid was either cDNA or gDNA, and it came from T cells, B-cell-depleted T cells, or PBMCs.

Original data processing: Amplification with reference gene primers provided the estimates of nucleated cell counts. TCRdb's copy holds only in-frame clones and misses some; the assay was immunoSEQ multiplex PCR. V, J and clone size are those of that table, while D and trimming were read from the DNA. The sample consists of about 100,000 clones, over 75% of them appearing once. The J segment lost 5 bases and the V segment lost 2 bases, leaving 1 base of the junction unmatched. Germline loops: CDR1 SGHAT, CDR2 FQNNGV. The CDR3 runs to 14 residues. The rearrangement uses TRBV11-2 and TRBJ2-4; 9 nucleotides agree with TRBD1. Sequenced sample: peripheral blood. This TCR derives from an elderly man with acute or convalescent COVID-19. CDR3 residues: CASSLWTGENIQYF. In nucleotides, the CDR3 is TGTGCCAGCAGCTTATGGACAGGGGAAAACATTCAGTACTTC.